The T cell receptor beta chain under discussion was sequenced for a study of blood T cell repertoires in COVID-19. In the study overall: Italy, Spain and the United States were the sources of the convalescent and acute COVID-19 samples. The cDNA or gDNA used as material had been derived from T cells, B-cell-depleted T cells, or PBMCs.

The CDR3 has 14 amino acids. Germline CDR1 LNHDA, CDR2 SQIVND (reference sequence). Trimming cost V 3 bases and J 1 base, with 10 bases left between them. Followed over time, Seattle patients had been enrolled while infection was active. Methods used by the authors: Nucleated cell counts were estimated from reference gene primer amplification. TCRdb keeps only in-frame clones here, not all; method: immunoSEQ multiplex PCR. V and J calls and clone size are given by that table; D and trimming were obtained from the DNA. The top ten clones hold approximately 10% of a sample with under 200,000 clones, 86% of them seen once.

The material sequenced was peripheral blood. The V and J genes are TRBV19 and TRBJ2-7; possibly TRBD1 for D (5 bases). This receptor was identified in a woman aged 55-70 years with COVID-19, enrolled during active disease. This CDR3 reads CASSMTTGSYEQYF. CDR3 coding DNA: TGTGCCAGTAGTATGACAACAGGATCCTACGAGCAGTACTTC.